In its sample, the clone carrying this T cell receptor beta chain was seen many times. Its antigen remains unidentified. This CDR3 contains 14 residues. CDR1 and CDR2 (germline): SGHRS, YFSETQ. The V end was cut by 6 bases, the J end by 1 base, with 11 bases between. Researchers made TCR beta libraries by using iRepertoire HTBI primers and running Arm-PCR on CDR3 regions. TCRdb reprocessed the multiplex PCR reads with MiXCR, giving one entry per CDR3 protein. The sample records about 460,000 distinct CDR3 sequences, 11% to 15% being singletons. These data belong to a study of regulatory T cells in long-lasting Graves disease. Looking at the study overall: Duration of antithyroid drug therapy among newly diagnosed Graves' patients was under 3 months. Study results and caveats: Persistent Graves' disease cases displayed lower TCR diversity than newly diagnosed ones.

Time point indicated: newly diagnosed GD, antithyroid drugs for less than 3 months. Scientists built the TCR library using RNA that was extracted from PBMCs. Patients were from an endocrinology department in Xi'an, China. These data were likewise used in another study, on T cells in Graves' hyperthyroidism and ophthalmopathy.

The receptor was derived from a woman aged 50 to 60 with Graves disease. The material sequenced was peripheral blood mononuclear cells (PBMCs), taken at new diagnosis, from a patient treated with antithyroid drugs. The chain couples TRBV5-1 to TRBJ2-1; weak D call: TRBD1 (5 bases). CDR3 loop: CASKTETSYNEQFF. The CDR3 bases are TGCGCCAGCAAGACAGAGACTTCCTACAATGAGCAGTTCTTC.